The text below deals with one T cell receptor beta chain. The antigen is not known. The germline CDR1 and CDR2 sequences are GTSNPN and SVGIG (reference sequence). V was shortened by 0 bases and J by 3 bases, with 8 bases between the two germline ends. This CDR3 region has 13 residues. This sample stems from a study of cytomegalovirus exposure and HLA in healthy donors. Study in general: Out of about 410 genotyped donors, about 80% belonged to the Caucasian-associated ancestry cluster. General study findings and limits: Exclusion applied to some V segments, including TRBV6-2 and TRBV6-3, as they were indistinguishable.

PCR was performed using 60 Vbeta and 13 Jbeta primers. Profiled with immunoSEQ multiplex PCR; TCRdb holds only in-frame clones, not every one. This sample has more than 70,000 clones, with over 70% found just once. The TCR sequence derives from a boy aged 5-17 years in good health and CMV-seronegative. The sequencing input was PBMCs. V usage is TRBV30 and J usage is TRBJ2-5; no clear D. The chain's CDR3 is CAWSVALKETQYF. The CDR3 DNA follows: TGTGCCTGGAGTGTAGCGCTCAAAGAGACCCAGTACTTC.